The 20 T cell receptor beta chains listed next were all sequenced from one sample in a study of blood T cell repertoires in COVID-19. Profiled with immunoSEQ multiplex PCR; TCRdb holds only in-frame clones, not every one. The sample shows about 100,000 clones, about 90% of them seen only once. Specimen: peripheral blood. The receptors derive from a human donor with COVID-19, enrolled during active disease. The donor label of this sample is uncertain.

The chain combines TRBV7-9 with TRBJ1-2; 8 positions agree with TRBD1. CDR1 is SEHNR, CDR2 FQNEAQ, per germline (reference sequence). CDR3 size: 14 residues. V was pared by 3 bases and J by 8 bases, with 8 bases of the junction left unmatched. DNA for the CDR3: TGTGCCAGCAGCTTCATCCAGGGGGCGCGAGGCTACACCTTC. Translated, it gives CASSFIQGARGYTF.

This sequence joins TRBV28 and TRBJ2-1; no clear D gene. Per the germline V gene, CDR1 is MDHEN and CDR2 is SYDVKM. This CDR3 contains 16 residues. Trimming left V 1 base short and J 9 bases short, with 19 bases between. The CDR3 nucleotides are TGTGCCAGCAGTTTATCGGGTATTCTTGGTGACGGTGAGCAGTTCTTC. It yields the protein CASSLSGILGDGEQFF.

The chain is built from TRBV5-1 and TRBJ2-5; 7 nucleotides agree with TRBD1. Trimming took 7 bases from V and 3 from J; bases not matched to a gene: 9. The CDR3 sequence is 14 residues long. Germline-derived CDR1 and CDR2 are SGHRS and YFSETQ. CDR3 sequence: CASSRGQQKETQYF. CDR3 DNA sequence: TGCGCCAGCTCCCGGGGACAGCAAAAAGAGACCCAGTACTTC.

J is TRBJ2-1 and V is TRBV18, with 8 bases identical to TRBD1. CDR1 and CDR2 from the germline V gene are KGHSH and LQKENI. V lost 3 bases and J lost 6; bases outside the gene matches: 13. This CDR3 spans 17 amino acids. The DNA of the CDR3 is TGTGCCAGCTCACCCTTACGACGGACAGGGTCATCCAATGAGCAGTTCTTC. Translation gives CASSPLRRTGSSNEQFF.

The chain is built from TRBV5-5 and TRBJ1-2; perhaps TRBD1 as D (6 bases). The CDR3 totals 13 residues. Trimming took off 2 bases at V and 6 bases at J, with 11 bases between the two ends. Germline CDR1 and CDR2: SGHKS and YYEKEE (reference sequence). The CDR3 sequence: CASSLQGLDGYTF. The CDR3 bases are TGTGCCAGCAGCTTACAGGGTTTGGATGGCTACACCTTC.

V is TRBV5-1 and J is TRBJ1-1; 7 nucleotides line up with TRBD1. Germline values: CDR1 SGHRS, CDR2 YFSETQ. The CDR3 extends over 17 amino acids. J gave up 0 bases and V 5 bases, and 13 bases lay outside the gene matches. The CDR3 spells CASRGSPGRGLNTEAFF. CDR3 nucleotides: TGCGCCAGCAGAGGGAGCCCGGGCAGGGGGTTGAACACTGAAGCTTTCTTT. The whole variable domain, filled in from reference TRBV5-1 and TRBJ1-1, reads KAGVTQTPRYLIKTRGQQVTLSCSPISGHRSVSWYQQTPGQGLQFLFEYFSETQRNKGNFPGRFSGRQFSNSRSEMNVSTLELGDSALYLCASRGSPGRGLNTEAFFGQGTRLTVV.

This sequence joins TRBV14 and TRBJ2-5, with D hard to call. The CDR3 consists of 14 residues. CDR1 and CDR2 (germline): SGHDN, FVKESK. The V end lost 4 bases, the J end lost 5 bases, and 14 bases lay between the germline ends. The CDR3 reads CASSRASLWETQYF. The CDR3 nucleotides are TGTGCCAGCAGCCGAGCGAGCCTCTGGGAGACCCAGTACTTC.

The J gene is TRBJ1-2, the V gene TRBV6-5; 10 bases agree with TRBD1. Trimming at V came to 0 bases and at J to 5 bases, leaving 3 bases not matched to a gene. In germline, CDR1 is MNHEY, CDR2 SVGAGI. There are 15 residues in the CDR3. The CDR3 nucleotides read TGTGCCAGCAGTTACTCTATGGACAGGGGGTATGGCTACACCTTC. It codes for CASSYSMDRGYGYTF.

This chain uses TRBV15 with TRBJ1-1, with D tentatively TRBD1 (6 bases). Deletions cut 1 base from V and 3 bases from J, with 12 bases between. Germline V gene lookup returns CDR1 LNHNV and CDR2 YYDKDF (reference sequence). The CDR3 extends over 15 amino acids. The CDR3 region has the DNA TGTGCCACCAGCAGAGTGGTGGGGGCGGACACTGAAGCTTTCTTT. This sequence encodes CATSRVVGADTEAFF. The whole variable domain, filled in from reference TRBV15 and TRBJ1-1, reads DAMVIQNPRYQVTQFGKPVTLSCSQTLNHNVMYWYQQKSSQAPKLLFHYYDKDFNNEADTPDNFQSRRPNTSFCFLDIRSPGLGDTAMYLCATSRVVGADTEAFFGQGTRLTVV.

This chain connects TRBV28 to TRBJ1-5, with 8 nucleotides matching TRBD1. Germline trimming cut 6 bases from V and 7 bases from J; bases unmatched to any gene: 8. The CDR3 totals 14 residues. Looked up from germline, CDR1 is MDHEN and CDR2 is SYDVKM. CDR3 DNA: TGTGCCAGCAGCAGCGGACAGGGCGGGCAGCCCCAGCATTTT. As protein: CASSSGQGGQPQHF.

This clone has only a few counts. V usage is TRBV6-2 or TRBV6-3 and J usage is TRBJ2-3; 7 bases align to TRBD2. V was pared by 5 bases and J by 0 bases, with 5 bases of the junction left unmatched. This CDR3 is built from 15 residues. Germline V gene lookup returns CDR1 MNHEY and CDR2 SVGEGT. CDR3 amino acids: CASSLWTSSTDTQYF. Written as DNA, the CDR3 is TGTGCCAGCAGTCTTTGGACTAGTAGCACAGATACGCAGTATTTT.

The rearrangement links TRBV5-1 to TRBJ1-2; 9 bases line up with TRBD1. After removal of 3 bases from V and 8 bases from J, the junction contained 8 bases not matched to a gene. The CDR3 is 14 residues long. CDR1 and CDR2 from the germline V gene are SGHRS and YFSETQ. The CDR3 region is CASSSGQGRIGYTF. The CDR3 coding sequence is TGCGCCAGCAGCTCCGGACAGGGGCGAATCGGCTACACCTTC.

In its sample, this clone was seen once. The V gene is TRBV5-1, the J gene TRBJ1-2, with D possibly matching TRBD1 (5 bases). The germline V and J ends were trimmed by 5 bases and 6 bases, with 14 bases remaining between them. The germline gives CDR1 SGHRS, CDR2 YFSETQ. There are 13 residues in the CDR3. The DNA for the CDR3 is TGCGCCAGCAGGGTAAAACAGGATGATGGCTACACCTTC. It yields the protein CASRVKQDDGYTF.

The chain couples TRBV5-1 to TRBJ2-3; possible D gene TRBD2, 6 bases. V lost 0 bases and J lost 2, with 10 bases in between. Looked up from germline, CDR1 is SGHRS and CDR2 is YFSETQ. CDR3 length: 15 amino acids. The CDR3 here is CASSLGGGYTDTQYF. In DNA, the CDR3 is TGCGCCAGCAGCTTGGGTGGGGGGTACACAGATACGCAGTATTTT.

The chain employs TRBV29-1 and TRBJ2-3; D not resolved. CDR1 and CDR2 from the germline V gene are SQVTM and ANQGSEA. Deletions cut 7 bases from V and 3 bases from J, with 5 bases between. The length of the CDR3 is 10 residues. CDR3 in amino acids: CSASTDTQYF. CDR3 in DNA: TGCAGCGCATCGACAGATACGCAGTATTTT.

V gene TRBV7-9 combines with J gene TRBJ1-6; 9 bases are a match to TRBD1. V lost 2 bases and J lost 9; bases outside the gene matches: 5. The CDR3 is made up of 15 amino acids. The V gene's germline CDR1 is SEHNR and CDR2 FQNEAQ (reference sequence). The CDR3 loop reads CASSLPKGQGSPLHF. For the CDR3, the DNA is TGTGCCAGCAGCTTACCGAAGGGACAGGGTTCACCCCTCCACTTT.

This clone was seen once. The chain couples TRBV11-3 to TRBJ1-4; D remains unclear. Deletions cut 1 base from V and 0 bases from J, with 18 bases between. Germline V gene lookup returns CDR1 SGHNT and CDR2 YENEEA. The length of the CDR3 is 19 residues. The CDR3 is CASSLVTPHYCATNEKLFF. The CDR3 DNA reads as TGTGCCAGCAGCTTAGTAACCCCCCACTACTGTGCAACTAATGAAAAACTGTTTTTT.

The genes are TRBV5-1 and TRBJ1-4, with 10 bases fitting TRBD1. The CDR3 contains 15 residues. Germline lookup yields CDR1 SGHRS and CDR2 YFSETQ. V dropped 4 bases and J dropped 5; count of bases not matched to a gene: 5. The CDR3 nucleotides read TGCGCCAGCAGCGACATGGGACAGGGGAATGAAAAACTGTTTTTT. Translating gives CASSDMGQGNEKLFF.

The V and J genes are TRBV6-5 and TRBJ1-5; 8 bases agree with TRBD1. CDR3 length: 14 residues. V lost 5 bases, J lost 6 bases, and 6 bases stayed unmatched. Germline lookup yields CDR1 MNHEY and CDR2 SVGAGI. CDR3 DNA: TGTGCCAGCAGTATACAGGGGGGCGGTCAGCCCCAGCATTTT. Translation gives CASSIQGGGQPQHF.

The genes are TRBV2 and TRBJ2-1; TRBD2 matches 8 bases. The germline V gene has CDR1 SNHLY and CDR2 FYNNEI. J gave up 8 bases and V 5 bases, and 11 bases lay outside the gene matches. This CDR3 spans 15 amino acids. The chain's CDR3 is CASSSTGTSRHEQFF. The DNA of the CDR3 is TGTGCCAGCAGTTCCACCGGGACTAGTAGACATGAGCAGTTCTTC.